Presented here are 28 T cell receptor beta chains from one specimen sequenced in a study of spatial heterogeneity in lung cancer. Time point specified: sample taken at primary tumor resection. TCRdb re-analysed the 5' RACE reads in MiXCR, keeping a single row per CDR3 protein. The sample carries 20,000 or so distinct CDR3 sequences, under 4% recorded once. The sample was PBMCs, taken at surgery. The origin of the receptors is a female donor with early-stage non-small cell lung cancer.

The rearrangement joins TRBV27 to TRBJ2-3; D remains unclear. The CDR3 runs 18 residues. Looked up from germline, CDR1 is MNHEY and CDR2 is SMNVEV (reference sequence). Trimming pared 1 base from V and 2 bases from J, leaving 19 bases between. This CDR3 is CASSLLAADSDATDTQYF. The CDR3 DNA follows: TGTGCCAGCAGTTTATTGGCGGCCGATAGTGATGCCACAGATACGCAGTATTTT.

This clonotype was picked up many times. The genes are TRBV24-1 and TRBJ2-2; tentatively, D is TRBD1 or TRBD2 (6 bases each). Germline values: CDR1 KGHDR, CDR2 SFDVKD. Trimming stripped 1 base from V and 6 bases from J, with 14 bases between. This CDR3 spans 16 amino acids. CDR3 loop: CATSDFGPGASGELFF. The CDR3, as DNA: TGTGCCACCAGTGATTTCGGCCCGGGGGCATCCGGGGAGCTGTTTTTT.

There are a few counts of this clonotype. The J gene is TRBJ2-5, the V gene TRBV20-1, with D possibly TRBD1 on 8 matching bases. The germline CDR1 and CDR2 sequences are DFQATT and SNEGSKA (reference sequence). This CDR3 is 17 amino acids long. V lost 0 bases and J 5 bases, leaving 22 bases between the germline ends. Written as DNA, the CDR3 is TGCAGTGCTAGAGATATCAGGACAGGGAGGGTTTGGGAGACCCAGTACTTC. Amino acids: CSARDIRTGRVWETQYF.

In this sample, this clonotype turned up many times. The V call is TRBV30, the J call TRBJ2-7; D assignment may be TRBD1 or TRBD2 (5 bases each). Germline V CDR1 and CDR2: GTSNPN, SVGIG (reference sequence). This CDR3 has 11 residues. The V gene lost 8 bases and the J gene lost 7 bases, with 15 bases spanning the gap. The CDR3 DNA follows: TGTGCCAGGTGGGACGGCGAGGAGCAGTACTTC. Translation gives CARWDGEEQYF.

The sample holds many counts of this clonotype. This chain uses TRBV6-5 with TRBJ1-1; 7 nucleotides agree with TRBD1. The CDR3 contains 15 residues. Germline trimming cut 2 bases from V and 8 bases from J; bases unmatched to any gene: 11. CDR1 is MNHEY and CDR2 is SVGAGI in the germline V gene. In nucleotides, the CDR3 is TGTGCCAGCAGTTACCTACAGGGGCCTATCTTCGAAGCTTTCTTT. Its translation is CASSYLQGPIFEAFF.

This clonotype was seen many times. The chain recombines TRBV7-2 with TRBJ2-1; TRBD2 matches 12 bases. The CDR3 runs to 16 residues. Trimming cost V 1 base and J 5 bases; bases outside gene matches: 3. Germline V gene sequence: CDR1 SGHTA, CDR2 FQGNSA. The CDR3 spells CASSLGLAGGDNEQFF. The CDR3, as DNA: TGTGCCAGCAGCTTAGGGCTAGCGGGAGGGGACAATGAGCAGTTCTTC.

Ten or more counts support this clonotype. V usage is TRBV5-1 and J usage is TRBJ1-3; D unresolved. Germline V gene data show CDR1 as SGHRS and CDR2 as YFSETQ. V was shortened by 1 base and J by 1 base, with 12 bases between the two germline ends. The CDR3 covers 16 residues. CDR3 DNA: TGCGCCAGCAGCTTGTCCTCCAGAAGTTCTGGAAACACCATATATTTT. It encodes CASSLSSRSSGNTIYF.

Only a few counts were recorded for this clonotype. The chain uses TRBV15 and TRBJ2-1, with TRBD2 as a possible D gene (6 bases). The CDR3 covers 16 residues. The V end was cut by 3 bases, the J end by 4 bases, with 16 bases between. Germline values: CDR1 LNHNV, CDR2 YYDKDF (reference sequence). For the CDR3, the DNA is TGTGCCACCAGCAGTCCTAGGGCTAGCGAGTACAATGAGCAGTTCTTC. Protein sequence: CATSSPRASEYNEQFF.

At least ten counts were recorded for this clonotype. The chain carries TRBV4-1 and TRBJ2-1; 12 bases are shared with TRBD1. Trimming removed 3 bases from V and 10 bases from J; junction bases left unmatched: 4. This CDR3 spans 14 amino acids. Germline assignment: CDR1 MGHRA and CDR2 YSYEKL. The CDR3: CASSQGQGAWEQFF. DNA of the CDR3: TGCGCCAGCAGCCAGGGACAGGGGGCTTGGGAGCAGTTCTTC.

This clonotype has ten or more counts. This sequence joins TRBV20-1 and TRBJ2-1; D assignment may be TRBD1 or TRBD2 (5 bases each). Germline CDR1 and CDR2: DFQATT and SNEGSKA (reference sequence). The CDR3 covers 14 residues. Trimming removed 1 base at V and 2 bases at J, with 9 bases between. This CDR3 is CSARGGGTYNEQFF. CDR3 sequence (DNA): TGCAGTGCTAGAGGTGGGGGAACCTACAATGAGCAGTTCTTC.

This clonotype showed up many times. This chain uses TRBV5-1 with TRBJ1-1; D gene ambiguous. Germline CDR1 SGHRS, CDR2 YFSETQ. The length of the CDR3 is 14 residues. Trimming stripped 1 base from V and 2 bases from J, with 9 bases between. CDR3 region: CASSLFGFNTEAFF. The CDR3 bases are TGCGCCAGCAGCTTGTTCGGGTTTAACACTGAAGCTTTCTTT.

This clonotype was detected ten times or more. V is TRBV27 and J is TRBJ2-7; 8 bases line up with TRBD1. J was trimmed by 7 bases and V by 1 base; bases with no gene match: 6. Germline V gives CDR1 MNHEY, CDR2 SMNVEV (reference sequence). The CDR3 covers 14 residues. The CDR3 here is CASSLLDRVREQYF. For the CDR3, the DNA is TGTGCCAGCAGTTTATTGGACAGGGTTCGGGAGCAGTACTTC.

This clonotype was seen at least ten times. The J gene is TRBJ1-6, the V gene TRBV6-5; no clear D gene. The length of the CDR3 is 14 residues. CDR1 and CDR2 from the germline V gene are MNHEY and SVGAGI. Trimming left V 4 bases short and J 9 bases short, with 13 bases between. The CDR3 is CASSSRGSGSPLHF. CDR3 in DNA: TGTGCCAGCAGTTCTCGAGGGTCCGGTTCACCCCTCCACTTT.

This clonotype was seen only a few times. This chain uses TRBV10-1 with TRBJ2-7; no firm D call. CDR3 length equals 14 residues. V was clipped by 5 bases and J by 4 bases, with 15 bases between them. CDR1 WNHNN and CDR2 SYGVQD come from the germline V gene (reference sequence). CDR3 sequence (DNA): TGCGCCAGCAGTCTCACACAAGACCCGTACGAGCAGTACTTC. It encodes CASSLTQDPYEQYF.

This clonotype was recorded many times. J is TRBJ2-7 and V is TRBV11-2; 10 bases match TRBD2. CDR3 length: 19 residues. J gave up 4 bases and V 1 base, and 16 bases lay outside the gene matches. The germline CDR1 and CDR2 sequences are SGHAT and FQNNGV. CDR3 in DNA: TGTGCCAGCAGCTTAGTAGGGGCCCCGGGACTAGCGCGCACTTACGAGCAGTACTTC. This encodes CASSLVGAPGLARTYEQYF.

This clonotype was counted many times. The J gene is TRBJ1-4, the V gene TRBV7-9, with D unresolved. V lost 4 bases and J 0 bases, leaving 6 bases between the germline ends. The germline V gene has CDR1 SEHNR and CDR2 FQNEAQ (reference sequence). CDR3 length equals 14 residues. This CDR3 is CASSSATTNEKLFF. The CDR3 DNA follows: TGTGCCAGCAGCTCCGCAACAACTAATGAAAAACTGTTTTTT.

This clonotype has a count of ten or more. The chain combines TRBV19 with TRBJ2-2; D is possibly TRBD1 (6 bases). The V gene's germline CDR1 is LNHDA and CDR2 SQIVND (reference sequence). The CDR3 is 14 amino acids. Trimming pared 6 bases from V and 2 bases from J, leaving 10 bases between. The CDR3 is CASRQGVNTGELFF. The CDR3 DNA reads as TGTGCCAGTAGACAGGGAGTCAACACCGGGGAGCTGTTTTTT.

The rearrangement joins TRBV12-2 to TRBJ2-5; TRBD1 reflects the table's D call only, with no check against the DNA. TRBV12-2 is flagged as a pseudogene. There are 16 residues in the CDR3. Written as DNA, the CDR3 is TGTGCAAGTCTCCCAGTCCGCATGGGGGACCAAGAGACCCAGTACTTC. This translates into CASLPVRMGDQETQYF.

This clonotype was seen repeatedly, ten times or more. The chain links TRBV9 to TRBJ2-4, with D possibly TRBD1 on 6 matching bases. This CDR3 has 14 residues. CDR1 is SGDLS and CDR2 is YYNGEE in the germline V gene. The V end was cut by 0 bases, the J end by 8 bases, with 12 bases between. Written as DNA, the CDR3 is TGTGCCAGCAGCGTAGGGGGGCAAGTGGACATTCAGTACTTC. It translates to CASSVGGQVDIQYF.

Many counts were recorded for this clonotype. The chain has TRBV12-3 or TRBV12-4 and TRBJ2-7; tentatively, D is TRBD1 (5 bases). The V end was cut by 6 bases, the J end by 4 bases, with 16 bases between. This CDR3 region has 14 residues. CDR3 loop: CASSPQGGNYEQYF. The DNA of the CDR3 is TGTGCCAGCAGCCCTCAGGGCGGCAATTACGAGCAGTACTTC.

This clonotype occurred many times. The chain has TRBV20-1 and TRBJ2-1, with 11 bases fitting TRBD2. The germline CDR1 and CDR2 sequences are DFQATT and SNEGSKA (reference sequence). V shed 4 bases, J shed 2 bases, and the junction held 1 base outside the gene matches. The CDR3 length is 14 residues. CDR3 sequence: CSAIAGGPYNEQFF. In DNA form, the CDR3 reads TGCAGTGCTATAGCGGGAGGGCCCTACAATGAGCAGTTCTTC.

This clonotype was picked up many times. The chain is built from TRBV24-1 and TRBJ2-3, with 14 nucleotides matching TRBD2. The length of the CDR3 is 15 residues. Germline trimming cut 6 bases from V and 7 bases from J; bases unmatched to any gene: 5. Germline loops: CDR1 KGHDR, CDR2 SFDVKD. The CDR3 is CATSQTSGRANTQYF. DNA for the CDR3: TGTGCCACCAGTCAGACTAGCGGGAGGGCAAATACGCAGTATTTT.

This clonotype was detected many times. This chain connects TRBV28 to TRBJ2-7; D ambiguous. The V end lost 2 bases, the J end lost 5 bases, and 4 bases lay between the germline ends. The CDR3 extends over 11 amino acids. CDR1 and CDR2 from the germline V gene are MDHEN and SYDVKM. The CDR3 region is CASSLVDEQYF. Here the CDR3 DNA reads TGTGCCAGCAGTTTAGTAGACGAGCAGTACTTC.

This clonotype was recorded many times. V and J are TRBV28 and TRBJ1-5; 11 bases align to TRBD1. This CDR3 is built from 15 residues. CDR1 is MDHEN, CDR2 SYDVKM, per germline. V trimming: 6 bases; J trimming: 5 bases; junction bases outside the gene matches: 6. CDR3 protein: CASRLGQGAHQPQHF. The CDR3 DNA is TGTGCCAGCAGACTCGGACAGGGGGCGCATCAGCCCCAGCATTTT.

This clonotype came up many times. In DNA, the CDR3 is TGCAGTGCTAGAGACCCGGGACTAGCGGGAGGACTGACGCAGTTCTTC. The encoded protein is CSARDPGLAGGLTQFF. The chain joins TRBV20-1 to TRBJ2-1; 15 bases are shared with TRBD2. The V and J ends lost 0 bases and 12 bases, in that order; junction bases with no gene match: 9. CDR1 is DFQATT, CDR2 SNEGSKA, per germline (reference sequence). The CDR3 is 16 amino acids.

This clonotype has ten or more counts. This chain joins TRBV11-2 and TRBJ2-3; D is undetermined. V lost 1 base and J lost 0, with 5 bases in between. Germline V CDR1 and CDR2: SGHAT, FQNNGV. This CDR3 region has 14 residues. The CDR3 DNA sequence: TGTGCCAGCAGCTTAGTATCTAGCACAGATACGCAGTATTTT. Its protein is CASSLVSSTDTQYF.

This clonotype appeared many times. The chain uses TRBV7-9 and TRBJ2-3; 7 bases match TRBD2. The CDR3 extends over 17 amino acids. The V segment lost 5 bases and the J segment 4 bases; nucleotides outside the gene matches: 15. Germline CDR1 is SEHNR and CDR2 is FQNEAQ (reference sequence). The CDR3: CASSPLWGRARADTQYF. CDR3 coding DNA: TGTGCCAGCAGCCCGTTATGGGGGAGGGCCCGCGCAGATACGCAGTATTTT.

This clonotype was counted at least ten times. V gene TRBV20-1 combines with J gene TRBJ2-4, with unresolved D. With 4 bases removed from V and 6 bases from J, the gap between germline ends came to 16 bases. CDR3 length: 14 amino acids. Germline loops: CDR1 DFQATT, CDR2 SNEGSKA (reference sequence). The CDR3 sequence is CSATRLGNRNIQYF. In DNA, the CDR3 is TGCAGTGCTACCCGACTGGGCAACAGAAACATTCAGTACTTC.